The 13 T cell receptor beta chains below all came from one sample that was sequenced in a study of tumor-infiltrating lymphocytes in primary liver carcinoma. Constant-region priming of around 500 ng total RNA yielded TCR beta cDNA. Three-round nested multiplex PCR performed with slightly modified ARM-PCR produced the TCR beta libraries. Use of TRBV1-TRBV30 forward primers with a C-beta reverse primer characterized the first two PCR rounds, which lasted roughly 11 cycles each. From the multiplex PCR reads, TCRdb called clonotypes with MiXCR, one entry per CDR3 protein. The repertoire has 95,000 to 150,000 distinct CDR3 sequences, less than 80% of them found once; the top ten carry roughly 8.8%. From unsorted bulk tissue weighing roughly 19-34 mg, DNA and RNA were co-extracted. The material sequenced was liver tumor tissue from sampling region 1. Subset reported: tumor region T1, superior pole. These receptor sequences come from a woman aged 60-75 years with primary liver carcinoma and hepatitis B virus infection.

With regard to this clonotype: Possible read error: a much larger clone is one base away. The CDR3 end shows no conserved phenylalanine or tryptophan, and so a read error is likely. The chain has TRBV29-1 and TRBJ2-1; D possibly corresponds to TRBD2 (5 bases). CDR3 size: 12 residues. V lost 4 bases and J lost 3, with 7 bases in between. The germline V gene encodes CDR1 SQVTM and CDR2 ANQGSEA. CDR3 sequence (DNA): TGCAGCGTTGGCCGGGGCTACAATGAGCAGTTCTTA. Its translation: CSVGRGYNEQFL.

Note on this clonotype: At one end the junction does not follow the germline gene, possibly because of a read error. The DNA of the CDR3 is TGCGCCAGTAGCTTGGAGAGGGAGCAGTACTTC. Its translation: CASSLEREQYF. The chain has TRBV5-1 and TRBJ2-7; D is unclear. Germline V gene sequence: CDR1 SGHRS, CDR2 YFSETQ. The CDR3 has 11 residues.

As for this clonotype: A much more abundant neighbour one base away suggests this may be a read error. Likely a read error: the CDR3 ends without its conserved phenylalanine or tryptophan. J is TRBJ2-2 and V is TRBV6-1; 10 nucleotides match TRBD2. J was trimmed by 6 bases and V by 4 bases; bases with no gene match: 11. The CDR3 sequence is 17 residues long. Germline V gene lookup returns CDR1 MNHNS and CDR2 SASEGT. As DNA, the CDR3 is TGTGCCAGCAGTGTAAGGCCTAGCGGGAGTCTTTCCGGGGAGCTGTTTTTA. Protein sequence: CASSVRPSGSLSGELFL.

The chain carries TRBV12-3 or TRBV12-4 and TRBJ2-1; TRBD2 aligns across 9 bases. V trimming: 6 bases; J trimming: 6 bases; junction bases outside the gene matches: 9. The CDR3 covers 15 residues. This CDR3 is CASRPPLAGINEQFF. In nucleotides, the CDR3 is TGTGCCAGCAGGCCACCCCTAGCGGGGATCAATGAGCAGTTCTTC.

Turning to this clonotype: The junction shows a germline mismatch at one end, possibly a read error. V usage is TRBV11-2 and J usage is TRBJ2-3; D gene ambiguous. Germline V lookup: CDR1 SGHAT, CDR2 FQNNGV. This CDR3 has 17 amino acids. CDR3 in amino acids: CASSLGGLTYTSDMQYF. The CDR3 nucleotides read TGTGCCAGCAGCTTAGGGGGATTAACGTACACGTCGGATATGCAGTATTTT.

The rearrangement uses TRBV28 and TRBJ2-4, with 7 bases matching TRBD1. From germline, CDR1 is MDHEN and CDR2 SYDVKM. The V gene end was trimmed by 9 bases and the J gene end by 0 bases; junction bases not matched to a gene: 17. The CDR3 consists of 18 residues. CDR3 bases: TGTGCCAGTAGGGGGTTAAGCACAGGGGCACTAGCCAAAAACATTCAGTACTTC. Amino acids: CASRGLSTGALAKNIQYF.

For this clonotype: A read error may produce the germline difference seen at one junction end. V gene TRBV11-3 combines with J gene TRBJ2-1, with 9 positions matching TRBD2. Looked up from germline, CDR1 is SGHNT and CDR2 is YENEEA. The CDR3 contains 18 residues. The CDR3 loop reads CVSSLGQGGRADYDEQFF. For the CDR3, the DNA is TGTGTCAGCAGCTTAGGTCAAGGCGGGAGGGCCGACTACGATGAGCAGTTCTTC.

A note on this clonotype: Relative to the germline gene, one junction end is altered; a read error may explain this. This sequence joins TRBV20-1 and TRBJ2-1; weak D call: TRBD2 (6 bases). This CDR3 contains 16 residues. Germline V gene sequence: CDR1 DFQATT, CDR2 SNEGSKA (reference sequence). DNA of the CDR3: TGCAGTGCCAGAGACCGCGGGACTGGCTCGCTCAATGAGCAGTTCTTC. This encodes CSARDRGTGSLNEQFF.

The rearrangement uses TRBV7-9 and TRBJ2-3; TRBD1 matches 9 bases. J gave up 1 base and V 5 bases, and 4 bases lay outside the gene matches. CDR3 size: 15 residues. In germline, CDR1 is SEHNR, CDR2 FQNEAQ (reference sequence). CDR3 amino acids: CASSPWTGGTDTQYF. The CDR3 nucleotides are TGTGCCAGCAGCCCCTGGACAGGGGGCACAGATACGCAGTATTTT.

About this clonotype: The junction differs from germline at one of its ends, possibly a read error. The J gene is TRBJ2-1, the V gene TRBV11-2; TRBD2 aligns across 7 bases. The CDR3 runs 15 residues. CDR1 and CDR2 (germline): SGHAT, FQNNGV. This CDR3 is CASSLASGRAGVGSF. DNA for the CDR3: TGTGCCAGCAGCTTAGCTAGTGGGAGGGCCGGTGTAGGGTCCTTC.

This clonotype was counted a single time. One end of the junction does not line up with germline, which may come from a read error. This sequence joins TRBV6-1 and TRBJ2-3; no clear D gene. CDR1 and CDR2 (germline): MNHNS, SASEGT. CDR3 length: 12 residues. The CDR3 nucleotides are TGTGCCAGCAGTGACTCAGGAAATACGCACTATTTT. The encoded protein is CASSDSGNTHYF.

For this clonotype: At one end, the junction sequence differs from germline, possibly due to a read error. The chain uses TRBV7-9 and TRBJ1-2; TRBD1 aligns across 8 bases. Germline V gives CDR1 SEHNR, CDR2 FQNEAQ (reference sequence). This CDR3 contains 14 residues. The CDR3 reads CASSLVDRGGGYAF. The CDR3 bases are TGTGCCAGCAGCTTAGTAGACAGGGGCGGAGGCTACGCCTTC.

Sample share makes this clonotype medium-sized. J is TRBJ2-1 and V is TRBV11-2; D gene unclear. CDR1 and CDR2 from the germline V gene are SGHAT and FQNNGV. The CDR3 consists of 15 residues. Trimming took off 5 bases at V and 4 bases at J, with 15 bases between the two ends. The CDR3 coding sequence is TGTGCCAGCAGCCAAGGACCTAACCAATACAATGAGCAGTTCTTC. Protein: CASSQGPNQYNEQFF. Variable domain in full (rest from reference TRBV11-2 and TRBJ2-1): EAGVAQSPRYKIIEKRQSVAFWCNPISGHATLYWYQQILGQGPKLLIQFQNNGVVDDSQLPKDRFSAERLKGVDSTLKIQPAKLEDSAVYLCASSQGPNQYNEQFFGPGTRLTVL.